The 8 T cell receptor beta chains in this list originate from one sample, sequenced in a study of T cell repertoires and HLA-DP antigens. Clones were read by immunoSEQ multiplex PCR, and TCRdb kept only the in-frame ones, dropping some. This sample carries roughly 110,000 clones, 80% to 95% of them seen once, and the ten largest clones take over 0.25%. These TCRs are of unknown antigen specificity. The material sequenced was CD4+ T cells from PBMCs. Every receptor here comes from a young woman in good health and CMV-seronegative.

The rearrangement links TRBV5-1 to TRBJ2-7; 7 bases fit TRBD2. The CDR3 spans 16 residues. CDR1 is SGHRS and CDR2 is YFSETQ in the germline V gene. Trimming removed 1 base from V and 1 base from J; junction bases left unmatched: 8. In DNA, the CDR3 is TGCGCCAGCAGCTTGTTCCTAGCGGTACAATCCTACGAGCAGTACTTC. Encoded protein: CASSLFLAVQSYEQYF.

This chain links TRBV6-5 with TRBJ2-5, with 9 nucleotides matching TRBD2. The CDR3 has 16 residues. Germline-derived CDR1 and CDR2 are MNHEY and SVGAGI. The trim removed 0 bases at V and 5 bases at J, leaving 7 bases unmatched. The CDR3 loop reads CASSYSLAGTAETQYF. Written as DNA, the CDR3 is TGTGCCAGCAGTTACTCCCTAGCGGGGACGGCGGAGACCCAGTACTTC.

The chain is built from TRBV21-1 and TRBJ1-4. TRBV21-1 is shown as a pseudogene. The CDR3 extends over 17 amino acids. The CDR3 bases are TGTGCCAGCAGCAAAGCGCTCGTAAGGGAGTTATATGAAAAACTGTTTTTT. It specifies CASSKALVRELYEKLFF.

This clone was picked up one time. This rearrangement joins TRBV28 to TRBJ1-1, with 7 nucleotides matching TRBD1. Germline V gene data show CDR1 as MDHEN and CDR2 as SYDVKM. CDR3 size: 12 residues. The ends lost 8 bases at V and 11 bases at J; junction bases unmatched: 11. The CDR3 loop is CASRPTQGGAFF. CDR3 in DNA: TGTGCCAGCCGACCGACCCAGGGGGGGGCTTTCTTT.

About this clone itself: A read error may be the cause here, since a much bigger clone is one base away. This chain joins TRBV7-9 and TRBJ2-1; 11 bases are a match to TRBD2. This CDR3 spans 15 amino acids. CDR1 is SEHNR, CDR2 FQNEAQ, per germline (reference sequence). The V segment lost 4 bases and the J segment 4 bases; nucleotides outside the gene matches: 3. The CDR3 is CASSSGTSGYNEQFF. In DNA, the CDR3 is TGTGCCAGCAGCTCGGGGACTAGCGGTTACAATGAGCAGTTCTTC.

The rearrangement joins TRBV10-3 to TRBJ1-2, with D perhaps matching TRBD1 (5 bases). This CDR3 spans 13 amino acids. V lost 2 bases to trimming and J lost 2 bases, with 6 bases between them. The germline V gene has CDR1 ENHRY and CDR2 SYGVKD. The CDR3 DNA reads as TGTGCCATCAGTGAGGGACAAAACTATGGCTACACCTTC. Its translation is CAISEGQNYGYTF.

The genes are TRBV30 and TRBJ1-4, with a possible D match to TRBD1 (6 bases). CDR1 and CDR2 (germline): GTSNPN, SVGIG (reference sequence). V was pared by 1 base and J by 7 bases, with 10 bases between. The CDR3 is 13 amino acids. For the CDR3, the DNA is TGTGCCTGGAGTGGTCAGGGGAGTGAAAAACTGTTTTTT. Residues: CAWSGQGSEKLFF.

The V gene is TRBV29-1, the J gene TRBJ2-1, with 9 positions matching TRBD1. CDR1 and CDR2 from the germline V gene are SQVTM and ANQGSEA. This CDR3 spans 15 amino acids. J gave up 3 bases and V 8 bases, and 11 bases lay outside the gene matches. The DNA of the CDR3 is TGCAGCCCAAAGTCGGGACAGGGATTCTACAATGAGCAGTTCTTC. It translates to CSPKSGQGFYNEQFF.